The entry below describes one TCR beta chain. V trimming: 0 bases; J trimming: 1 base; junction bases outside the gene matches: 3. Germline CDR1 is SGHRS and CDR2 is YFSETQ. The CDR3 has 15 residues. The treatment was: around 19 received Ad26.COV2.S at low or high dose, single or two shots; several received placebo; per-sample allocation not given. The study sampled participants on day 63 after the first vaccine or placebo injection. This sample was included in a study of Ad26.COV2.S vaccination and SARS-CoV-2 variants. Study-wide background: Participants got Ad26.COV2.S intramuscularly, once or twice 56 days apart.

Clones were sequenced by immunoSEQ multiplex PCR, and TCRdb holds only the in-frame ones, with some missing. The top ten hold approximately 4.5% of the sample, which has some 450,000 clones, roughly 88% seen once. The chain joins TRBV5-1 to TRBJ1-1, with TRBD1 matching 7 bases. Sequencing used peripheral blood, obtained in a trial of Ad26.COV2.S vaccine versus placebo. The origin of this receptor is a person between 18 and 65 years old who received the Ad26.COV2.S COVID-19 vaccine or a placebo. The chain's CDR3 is CASSLGGQPNTEAFF. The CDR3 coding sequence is TGCGCCAGCAGCTTGGGGGGACAGCCGAACACTGAAGCTTTCTTT.